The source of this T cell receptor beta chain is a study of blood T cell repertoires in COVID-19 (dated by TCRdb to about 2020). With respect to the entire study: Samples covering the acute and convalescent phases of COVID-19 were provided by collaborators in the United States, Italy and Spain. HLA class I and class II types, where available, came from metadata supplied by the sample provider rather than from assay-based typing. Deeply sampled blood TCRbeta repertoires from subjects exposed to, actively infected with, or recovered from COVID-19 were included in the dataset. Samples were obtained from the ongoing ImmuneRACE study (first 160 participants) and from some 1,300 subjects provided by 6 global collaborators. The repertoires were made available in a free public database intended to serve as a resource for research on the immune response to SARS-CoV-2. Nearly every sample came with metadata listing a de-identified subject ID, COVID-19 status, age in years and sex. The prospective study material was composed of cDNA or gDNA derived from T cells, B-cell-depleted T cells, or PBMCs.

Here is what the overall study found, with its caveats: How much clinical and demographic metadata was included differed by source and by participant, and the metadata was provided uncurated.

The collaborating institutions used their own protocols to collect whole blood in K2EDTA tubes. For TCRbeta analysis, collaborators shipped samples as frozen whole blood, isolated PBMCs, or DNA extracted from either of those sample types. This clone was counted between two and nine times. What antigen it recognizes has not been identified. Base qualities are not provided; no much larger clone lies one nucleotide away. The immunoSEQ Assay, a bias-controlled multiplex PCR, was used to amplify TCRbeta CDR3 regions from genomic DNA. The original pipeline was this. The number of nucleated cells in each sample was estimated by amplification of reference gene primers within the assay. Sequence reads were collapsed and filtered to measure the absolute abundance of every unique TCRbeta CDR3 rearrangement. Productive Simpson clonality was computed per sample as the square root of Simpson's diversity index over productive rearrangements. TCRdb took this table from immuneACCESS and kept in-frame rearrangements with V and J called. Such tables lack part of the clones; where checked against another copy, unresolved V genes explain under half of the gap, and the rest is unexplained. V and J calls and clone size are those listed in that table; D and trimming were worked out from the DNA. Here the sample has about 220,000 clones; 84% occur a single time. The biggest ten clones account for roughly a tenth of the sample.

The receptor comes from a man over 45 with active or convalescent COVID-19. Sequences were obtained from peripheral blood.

The CDR3 here reads CASSYSTGGLYEQYF. The nucleotide sequence is given as TGTGCCAGCAGTTACTCGACAGGGGGATTATACGAGCAGTACTTC. The chain uses TRBV6-5 and TRBJ2-7; a stretch of 9 junction bases matches TRBD1. According to the germline V gene, CDR1 reads MNHEY and CDR2 reads SVGAGI. V is pruned by 0 bases and J by 4 bases, leaving 4 bases of the junction without a gene match. Counted from cysteine to phenylalanine, this CDR3 has 15 amino acids. Here the CDR3 DNA is all that survives: 45 bases in frame from base 1.